The 27 T cell receptor beta chains given below trace back to one sample, sequenced in a study of shared clonotypes between healthy human individuals. Naive CD8 cells lacked CD45RO and underwent positive selection for CCR7, leaving out terminally differentiated effector memory CD45RA+ cells. TCRdb's table, derived via immunoSEQ multiplex PCR, lists solely in-frame clones and lacks some. The sample has about 2,200,000 clones, roughly 91% seen once; the top ten hold 1.7%. Sequenced: naive CD8+ T cells from PBMCs. All receptors derive from a man aged 18 to 30 in good health. Some clones in this sample may be carry-over from other donors' samples.

About this clone: This may be a read error: a much more frequent sequence differs by one nucleotide. Other DNA sequences in this specimen translate into the identical CDR3. This chain connects TRBV7-8 to TRBJ2-1; D unclear. The CDR3 is 12 amino acids. Trimming cost V 1 base and J 6 bases, with 4 bases left between them. The germline V gene encodes CDR1 SGHVS and CDR2 FQNEAQ. The CDR3 DNA follows: TGTGCCAGCAGCTTAGGGGTCAATGAGCAGTTCTTC. Translated, it gives CASSLGVNEQFF.

The chain couples TRBV4-3 to TRBJ2-1, with a tentative D call TRBD2 (6 bases). From germline, CDR1 is LGHNA and CDR2 YSLEER. CDR3 length equals 16 residues. The ends were cut back, 0 bases at V and 4 bases at J, with 13 bases in the middle. The CDR3 protein is CASSQDEEGSYNEQFF. The CDR3 region has the DNA TGCGCCAGCAGCCAAGATGAGGAGGGGTCGTACAATGAGCAGTTCTTC.

The rearrangement links TRBV9 to TRBJ2-7; 7 bases line up with TRBD1. There are 13 residues in the CDR3. CDR1 SGDLS and CDR2 YYNGEE come from the germline V gene. V trimming: 0 bases; J trimming: 5 bases; junction bases outside the gene matches: 2. DNA for the CDR3: TGTGCCAGCAGCGTAGCTACAGGGGACGAGCAGTACTTC. Its protein is CASSVATGDEQYF.

This clone showed up just once. The chain is built from TRBV4-1 and TRBJ2-1, with TRBD2 matching over 9 bases. This CDR3 contains 16 residues. The germline V gene encodes CDR1 MGHRA and CDR2 YSYEKL. The V segment lost 5 bases and the J segment 0 bases; nucleotides outside the gene matches: 5. The chain's CDR3 is CASSFELAGSYNEQFF. CDR3 nucleotides: TGCGCCAGCAGCTTCGAACTAGCGGGCTCCTACAATGAGCAGTTCTTC.

The chain uses TRBV7-9 and TRBJ2-1; D is ambiguous. Germline CDR1 SEHNR, CDR2 FQNEAQ (reference sequence). The germline V and J ends were trimmed by 5 bases and 7 bases, with 18 bases remaining between them. The CDR3 length is 15 residues. The CDR3 is CASSPPDSHGNEQFF. The CDR3 coding sequence is TGTGCCAGCAGCCCGCCCGACTCACACGGAAATGAGCAGTTCTTC.

This rearrangement joins TRBV5-6 to TRBJ2-2, with 11 bases matching TRBD2. Germline CDR1 SGHDT, CDR2 YYEEEE. V shed 4 bases and J 5 bases; nucleotides not matched to a gene: 4. The CDR3 runs to 15 residues. The CDR3 nucleotides read TGTGCCAGCAGCGTCGGGACTAGCGGAACCGGGGAGCTGTTTTTT. It translates to CASSVGTSGTGELFF. Full variable domain (outside the CDR3, taken from reference TRBV5-6 and TRBJ2-2): DAGVTQSPTHLIKTRGQQVTLRCSPKSGHDTVSWYQQALGQGPQFIFQYYEEEERQRGNFPDRFSGHQFPNYSSELNVNALLLGDSALYLCASSVGTSGTGELFFGEGSRLTVL.

V gene TRBV7-9 combines with J gene TRBJ2-1; 7 positions match TRBD2. Germline CDR1 reads SEHNR; CDR2 reads FQNEAQ (reference sequence). The CDR3 length is 16 residues. V lost 1 base and J lost 2; bases outside the gene matches: 5. The CDR3 DNA reads as TGTGCCAGCAGCTTAGGGGGCGGGAGTGCCTACAATGAGCAGTTCTTC. Amino acids: CASSLGGGSAYNEQFF.

The rearrangement uses TRBV2 and TRBJ1-1, with D uncertain. The CDR3 spans 14 residues. Germline V gene sequence: CDR1 SNHLY, CDR2 FYNNEI. Trimming shortened V by 10 bases and J by 6 bases, and 21 bases separated the two germline ends. CDR3 DNA sequence: TGTGCCATTAATCTCCCAATTACGCAGGCTGAAGCTTTCTTT. Its protein is CAINLPITQAEAFF. Full variable domain (outside the CDR3, taken from reference TRBV2 and TRBJ1-1): EPEVTQTPSHQVTQMGQEVILRCVPISNHLYFYWYRQILGQKVEFLVSFYNNEISEKSEIFDDQFSVERPDGSNFTLKIRSTKLEDSAMYFCAINLPITQAEAFFGQGTRLTVV.

The gene calls are TRBV7-9 and TRBJ2-5; no firm D call. The CDR3 has 13 amino acids. Trimming stripped 8 bases from V and 9 bases from J, with 19 bases between. Germline-derived CDR1 and CDR2 are SEHNR and FQNEAQ (reference sequence). The chain's CDR3 is CASLLQSGHAQYF. The CDR3 DNA reads as TGTGCCAGCCTACTCCAGTCGGGTCACGCCCAGTACTTC.

The V gene is TRBV7-9, the J gene TRBJ2-3; TRBD1 agrees at 11 bases. Germline V gene lookup returns CDR1 SEHNR and CDR2 FQNEAQ (reference sequence). The ends lost 5 bases at V and 3 bases at J; junction bases unmatched: 10. The CDR3 has 17 amino acids. CDR3 coding DNA: TGTGCCAGCAGCGAATTATCGCGGGACAGGGGGACAGATACGCAGTATTTT. Translation: CASSELSRDRGTDTQYF.

In this sample, this clone turned up once. The chain is built from TRBV11-1 and TRBJ2-7; 8 nucleotides agree with TRBD2. J lost 3 bases, V lost 1 base, and 11 bases had no gene match. The CDR3 totals 17 residues. The germline V gene encodes CDR1 SGHAT and CDR2 FQDESV (reference sequence). The chain's CDR3 is CASSLEGPGLVVYEQYF. The CDR3 DNA follows: TGTGCCAGCAGCTTAGAGGGACCGGGACTAGTGGTCTACGAGCAGTACTTC.

The chain combines TRBV27 with TRBJ2-1; TRBD2 aligns across 16 bases. The CDR3 is 19 residues long. Germline trimming cut 2 bases from V and 8 bases from J; bases unmatched to any gene: 12. Germline V gene sequence: CDR1 MNHEY, CDR2 SMNVEV (reference sequence). This CDR3 reads CASSLTGTSGRGRIYEQFF. In nucleotides, the CDR3 is TGTGCCAGCAGTTTAACTGGGACTAGCGGGAGGGGGCGTATATATGAGCAGTTCTTC.

With respect to this clone: In the same sample, other DNA sequences code for this CDR3. V gene TRBV27 combines with J gene TRBJ2-7; 9 positions agree with TRBD2. Trimming removed 1 base from V and 6 bases from J; junction bases left unmatched: 4. The CDR3 consists of 14 residues. Germline lookup yields CDR1 MNHEY and CDR2 SMNVEV (reference sequence). The CDR3 DNA is TGTGCCAGCAGTTTATTAGCGGGGGCCGCCGAGCAGTACTTC. Encoded protein: CASSLLAGAAEQYF.

The chain carries TRBV4-1 and TRBJ2-7; possibly TRBD1 for D (6 bases). In germline, CDR1 is MGHRA, CDR2 YSYEKL. This CDR3 is 15 amino acids long. V was shortened by 0 bases and J by 0 bases, with 9 bases between the two germline ends. The CDR3 region has the DNA TGCGCCAGCAGCCAAGACGACAGGCGCTCCTACGAGCAGTACTTC. As protein: CASSQDDRRSYEQYF.

The rearrangement links TRBV7-3 to TRBJ2-3, with 8 bases identical to TRBD2. The germline CDR1 and CDR2 sequences are SGHTA and FQGTGA. This CDR3 region has 14 residues. V gave up 6 bases and J gave up 14 bases; unmatched junction bases: 16. CDR3: CASSPIGGEALPYF. The CDR3 DNA sequence: TGTGCCAGCAGTCCGATCGGGGGGGAGGCGCTCCCGTATTTT.

This clone was picked up one time. This sequence joins TRBV29-1 and TRBJ1-1, with D unresolved. This CDR3 has 13 residues. Trimming pared 7 bases from V and 1 base from J, leaving 13 bases between. Germline V gives CDR1 SQVTM, CDR2 ANQGSEA. The CDR3 coding sequence is TGCAGCGGGGCGGGGTCTGAGAACACTGAAGCTTTCTTT. The encoded protein is CSGAGSENTEAFF. Full variable domain (rest looked up from reference TRBV29-1 and TRBJ1-1): SAVISQKPSRDICQRGTSLTIQCQVDSQVTMMFWYRQQPGQSLTLIATANQGSEATYESGFVIDKFPISRPNLTFSTLTVSNMSPEDSSIYLCSGAGSENTEAFFGQGTRLTVV.

The chain joins TRBV28 to TRBJ2-1; D is perhaps TRBD1 or TRBD2 (5 bases each). There are 14 residues in the CDR3. V was pared by 3 bases and J by 6 bases, with 12 bases between. Germline V lookup: CDR1 MDHEN, CDR2 SYDVKM. The CDR3 loop reads CASSFGTSRNEQFF. CDR3 sequence (DNA): TGTGCCAGCAGTTTTGGGACCTCTCGCAATGAGCAGTTCTTC.

Points on this clone: The same CDR3 is also encoded by other DNA sequences in this sample. J is TRBJ1-2 and V is TRBV9; D may be TRBD1 (5 bases). The CDR3 length is 14 residues. The V end was cut by 0 bases, the J end by 3 bases, with 9 bases between. In germline, CDR1 is SGDLS, CDR2 YYNGEE. The CDR3: CASSVGGSDYGYTF. The CDR3 DNA is TGTGCCAGCAGCGTAGGGGGCTCGGACTATGGCTACACCTTC.

The rearrangement uses TRBV7-9 and TRBJ2-5; the D is unclear. The V and J ends lost 7 bases and 4 bases respectively, with 10 bases between them. The CDR3 has 12 amino acids. Germline CDR1 is SEHNR and CDR2 is FQNEAQ (reference sequence). The CDR3 region has the DNA TGTGCCAGCAAAGACGGTGGAGAGACCCAGTACTTC. Translating it yields CASKDGGETQYF.

The table lists this clone with a few counts. This sample also contains other DNA sequences that code for the same CDR3. V is TRBV2 and J is TRBJ2-7, with 11 bases matching TRBD2. This CDR3 is 13 amino acids long. The germline CDR1 and CDR2 sequences are SNHLY and FYNNEI. V was pared by 8 bases and J by 3 bases, with 3 bases of the junction left unmatched. CDR3 nucleotide sequence: TGTGCCAGCCGACTAGCGGGGCTCTACGAGCAGTACTTC. It codes for CASRLAGLYEQYF. The full variable domain, with the rest looked up from reference TRBV2 and TRBJ2-7, is EPEVTQTPSHQVTQMGQEVILRCVPISNHLYFYWYRQILGQKVEFLVSFYNNEISEKSEIFDDQFSVERPDGSNFTLKIRSTKLEDSAMYFCASRLAGLYEQYFGPGTRLTVT.

The rearrangement uses TRBV7-6 and TRBJ2-1, with 11 bases identical to TRBD2. Per germline, CDR1 SGHVS and CDR2 FNYEAQ. The CDR3 is 16 residues long. V was clipped by 6 bases and J by 7 bases; unmatched bases: 11. The CDR3 DNA reads TGTGCCAGCAGGAACGCACTAGCGGGAGCCGGAAATGAGCAGTTCTTC. This sequence encodes CASRNALAGAGNEQFF.

The V and J genes are TRBV6-1 and TRBJ2-1; TRBD1 might be the D (7 bases). The V gene's germline CDR1 is MNHNS and CDR2 SASEGT. The V end was cut by 0 bases, the J end by 2 bases, with 23 bases between. The CDR3 runs to 20 residues. CDR3 DNA sequence: TGTGCCAGCAGTGAAGCAGGGGGCCCCCCCGGGACTTTGACCTACAATGAGCAGTTCTTC. This sequence encodes CASSEAGGPPGTLTYNEQFF.

This clone was counted between two and nine times. Other DNA sequences in this sample translate to the same CDR3. The chain joins TRBV6-5 to TRBJ1-1; D not certain. This CDR3 is 12 amino acids long. The V end lost 2 bases, the J end lost 7 bases, and 8 bases lay between the germline ends. Germline V lookup: CDR1 MNHEY, CDR2 SVGAGI. CDR3 residues: CASSYAGGEAFF. CDR3 DNA: TGTGCCAGCAGTTACGCCGGAGGTGAAGCTTTCTTT.

The chain recombines TRBV4-1 with TRBJ2-7, with 9 bases fitting TRBD2. The ends lost 4 bases at V and 0 bases at J; junction bases unmatched: 4. Germline loops: CDR1 MGHRA, CDR2 YSYEKL. The CDR3 contains 15 residues. The CDR3 DNA reads as TGCGCCAGCAGCCCGCTAGCGGGGAGCTCCTACGAGCAGTACTTC. Its translation is CASSPLAGSSYEQYF.

The chain couples TRBV5-4 to TRBJ2-5; 10 bases agree with TRBD1. Germline CDR1 and CDR2: SGHNT and YYREEE (reference sequence). The CDR3 sequence is 16 residues long. With V trimmed by 4 bases and J by 2 bases, 8 bases remained unmatched. CDR3 coding DNA: TGTGCCAGCAGCCTATGGACAGGGGGTATACAAGAGACCCAGTACTTC. Protein product: CASSLWTGGIQETQYF.

This chain links TRBV9 with TRBJ2-1, with TRBD2 identical over 8 bases. Unmatched junction bases numbered 10, after V lost 4 bases and J lost 7 bases. This CDR3 is built from 15 residues. Germline CDR1 SGDLS, CDR2 YYNGEE. In DNA, the CDR3 is TGTGCCAGCAGCTCCCGGGAGGGCCGGTCTAATGAGCAGTTCTTC. Encoded protein: CASSSREGRSNEQFF.

The chain is built from TRBV7-9 and TRBJ1-1; D is ambiguous. CDR1 is SEHNR, CDR2 FQNEAQ, per germline (reference sequence). With 1 base removed from V and 9 bases from J, the gap between germline ends came to 15 bases. This CDR3 is built from 14 residues. CDR3 sequence reads: CASSLVMGGPQAFF. Here the CDR3 DNA reads TGTGCCAGCAGCTTAGTTATGGGCGGCCCTCAAGCTTTCTTT.